Below, 23 T cell receptor beta chains from the same sample are listed, as sequenced in a study of Ad26.COV2.S vaccination and SARS-CoV-2 variants. The method was immunoSEQ multiplex PCR; TCRdb's version includes in-frame clones alone and lacks a portion of them. Of about 400,000 clones in the sample, 83% are singletons; the top ten hold around 7%. The sample's treatment: 15 to 20 received Ad26.COV2.S at low or high dose, single or two shots; about 5 received placebo; per-sample allocation not given. The samples were gathered on day 63 after the first injection of vaccine or placebo. The sample consisted of peripheral blood, taken in a trial of Ad26.COV2.S vaccine versus placebo. These receptors were obtained from a person between 18 and 65 years old who received the Ad26.COV2.S COVID-19 vaccine or a placebo.

The V gene is TRBV18, the J gene TRBJ1-3, with D unresolved. This CDR3 contains 14 residues. Trimming took off 6 bases at V and 2 bases at J, with 11 bases between the two ends. Germline CDR1 reads KGHSH; CDR2 reads LQKENI. Here the CDR3 DNA reads TGTGCCAGCTCGCGAGTAGGAACTGGAAACACCATATATTTT. Protein: CASSRVGTGNTIYF.

This clone showed up many times. The chain joins TRBV11-3 to TRBJ2-2; either TRBD1 or TRBD2 may supply D (5 bases each). From germline, CDR1 is SGHNT and CDR2 YENEEA. The length of the CDR3 is 15 residues. Trimming removed 1 base at V and 3 bases at J, with 9 bases between. The DNA of the CDR3 is TGTGCCAGCAGCTTAGCCGGGACCTACACCGGGGAGCTGTTTTTT. Translating it yields CASSLAGTYTGELFF.

This clone was picked up one time. The J gene is TRBJ2-4, the V gene TRBV10-1; D not certain. The CDR3 is made up of 13 amino acids. CDR1 is WNHNN, CDR2 SYGVQD, per germline (reference sequence). The germline V and J ends were trimmed by 0 bases and 3 bases, with 3 bases remaining between them. The DNA of the CDR3 is TGCGCCAGCAGTGAGTCGGGCAAAAACATTCAGTACTTC. Protein: CASSESGKNIQYF.

V gene TRBV5-6 combines with J gene TRBJ2-1; 8 bases align to TRBD2. CDR1 and CDR2 from the germline V gene are SGHDT and YYEEEE. V lost 6 bases to trimming and J lost 7 bases; unmatched junction nucleotides: 9. This CDR3 contains 14 residues. The CDR3 nucleotides read TGTGCCAGCATCGGGAGGGGGAGAAGGAATGAGCAGTTCTTC. It yields the protein CASIGRGRRNEQFF.

This clone was counted a single time. V usage is TRBV2 and J usage is TRBJ2-4; 8 bases fit TRBD2. The CDR3 runs to 15 residues. CDR1 and CDR2 (germline): SNHLY, FYNNEI. The J segment lost 8 bases and the V segment lost 6 bases, leaving 12 bases of the junction unmatched. CDR3 sequence reads: CASRSGGPSLHIQYF. CDR3 DNA sequence: TGTGCCAGCAGGTCGGGAGGGCCCTCTTTACACATTCAGTACTTC.

The chain joins TRBV18 to TRBJ1-3; D may be TRBD1 (6 bases). V lost 4 bases, J lost 0 bases, and 13 bases lay in between. The CDR3 is made up of 16 amino acids. The germline V gene encodes CDR1 KGHSH and CDR2 LQKENI. The CDR3 region is CASSHDRSRSGNTIYF. In nucleotides, the CDR3 is TGTGCCAGCTCACACGACAGGAGCCGCTCTGGAAACACCATATATTTT.

This clone appeared a single time. The chain combines TRBV11-2 with TRBJ1-2; tentatively, D is TRBD1 (5 bases). The CDR3 sequence is 14 residues long. V gave up 0 bases and J gave up 7 bases, with 12 bases separating them. Germline CDR1 SGHAT, CDR2 FQNNGV. CDR3 nucleotides: TGTGCCAGCAGCTTAGAAAGGGGAATGGGTGGCTACACCTTC. Its protein product is CASSLERGMGGYTF.

The genes are TRBV12-3 or TRBV12-4 and TRBJ1-2; D might be TRBD1 (5 bases). V lost 6 bases to trimming and J lost 3 bases, with 11 bases between them. The CDR3 extends over 13 amino acids. The CDR3, as DNA: TGTGCCAGCAGCACCATGGGGGACTATGGCTACACCTTC. It yields the protein CASSTMGDYGYTF.

The chain is built from TRBV30 and TRBJ1-3; D unclear. The CDR3 is 16 residues long. From germline, CDR1 is GTSNPN and CDR2 SVGIG (reference sequence). V was trimmed by 7 bases and J by 0 bases, leaving 19 bases between them. CDR3 region: CAFRVCPARSGNTIYF. As DNA, the CDR3 is TGTGCCTTCCGAGTTTGTCCAGCACGCTCTGGAAACACCATATATTTT.

The chain has TRBV18 and TRBJ1-2; D may be TRBD1 (6 bases). The CDR3 contains 16 residues. V shed 6 bases and J shed 1 base, with 18 bases lying between them. CDR1 KGHSH and CDR2 LQKENI come from the germline V gene. CDR3 loop: CASSRTSGQNNYGYTF. CDR3 nucleotide sequence: TGTGCCAGCTCCAGGACCTCAGGACAGAATAACTATGGCTACACCTTC. The entire variable domain, with the rest obtained from reference TRBV18 and TRBJ1-2, is as follows: NAGVMQNPRHLVRRRGQEARLRCSPMKGHSHVYWYRQLPEEGLKFMVYLQKENIIDESGMPKERFSAEFPKEGPSILRIQQVVRGDSAAYFCASSRTSGQNNYGYTFGSGTRLTVV.

The CDR3 loop reads CASSLIGTTEAFF. CDR3 nucleotides: TGTGCCAGCAGTTTGATAGGTACGACTGAAGCTTTCTTT. V gene TRBV12-3 or TRBV12-4 combines with J gene TRBJ1-1; no reliable D call. There are 13 residues in the CDR3. V lost 3 bases to trimming and J lost 5 bases, with 10 bases between them.

This clone was seen more than once but under ten times. The rearrangement links TRBV7-9 to TRBJ2-1; possibly TRBD2 for D (6 bases). Between the trimmed V and J ends, which lost 5 bases and 2 bases, there was a span of 13 bases. The CDR3 is made up of 15 amino acids. CDR1 is SEHNR, CDR2 FQNEAQ, per germline (reference sequence). The CDR3, as DNA: TGTGCCAGCAGCCGGCGGAGGGGCCCCTACAATGAGCAGTTCTTC. As protein: CASSRRRGPYNEQFF.

The V and J genes are TRBV19 and TRBJ1-4; TRBD1 is a possible D gene (5 bases). V lost 3 bases and J 1 base, leaving 15 bases between the germline ends. The CDR3 totals 17 residues. The germline CDR1 and CDR2 sequences are LNHDA and SQIVND (reference sequence). CDR3 amino acids: CASSIWGGGLTNEKLFF. In DNA form, the CDR3 reads TGTGCCAGTAGTATTTGGGGCGGCGGCTTAACTAATGAAAAACTGTTTTTT.

The V call is TRBV7-9, the J call TRBJ2-3; the D is unclear. In germline, CDR1 is SEHNR, CDR2 FQNEAQ (reference sequence). The CDR3 runs 13 residues. Trimming stripped 1 base from V and 1 base from J, with 3 bases between. The CDR3 DNA sequence: TGTGCCAGCAGCTTAGGGGGCACAGATACGCAGTATTTT. It encodes CASSLGGTDTQYF.

This chain connects TRBV2 to TRBJ2-3, with D tentatively TRBD2 (5 bases). V was cut by 3 bases and J by 7 bases, with 8 bases left in between. The CDR3 contains 12 residues. Germline V gene sequence: CDR1 SNHLY, CDR2 FYNNEI. The CDR3, as DNA: TGTGCCAGCAGTGACGACGGGAATACGCAGTATTTT. Translation gives CASSDDGNTQYF.

The chain links TRBV27 to TRBJ1-2, with 7 bases identical to TRBD1. The CDR3 has 16 residues. The junction had 11 bases not matched to a gene; V was cut back by 2 bases and J by 5 bases. Germline CDR1 is MNHEY and CDR2 is SMNVEV (reference sequence). CDR3: CASSLGTGDHRYGYTF. The DNA of the CDR3 is TGTGCCAGCAGTTTAGGTACAGGGGATCATAGGTATGGCTACACCTTC.

The V gene is TRBV4-2, the J gene TRBJ1-2; tentatively, D is TRBD1 (5 bases). The CDR3 spans 14 residues. V was shortened by 0 bases and J by 8 bases, with 13 bases between the two germline ends. Per germline, CDR1 LGHNA and CDR2 YNFKEQ. The CDR3 sequence: CASSQEEGQGGYTF. DNA of the CDR3: TGTGCCAGCAGCCAAGAGGAGGGGCAAGGGGGCTACACCTTC.

The chain couples TRBV18 to TRBJ2-5, with D perhaps matching TRBD2 (6 bases). The CDR3 length is 17 residues. The germline CDR1 and CDR2 sequences are KGHSH and LQKENI. V lost 1 base and J lost 3, with 18 bases in between. The CDR3 DNA follows: TGTGCCAGCTCACCACGCTTAACTACCGGGACTGAAGAGACCCAGTACTTC. This translates into CASSPRLTTGTEETQYF.

The table lists this clone with a count of one. This sequence joins TRBV30 and TRBJ2-3; 9 nucleotides match TRBD2. Germline-derived CDR1 and CDR2 are GTSNPN and SVGIG (reference sequence). The CDR3 is made up of 15 amino acids. The junction had 6 bases not matched to a gene; V was cut back by 2 bases and J by 3 bases. The CDR3 protein is CAWSWAGGPTDTQYF. The CDR3 DNA reads TGTGCCTGGAGTTGGGCGGGAGGGCCAACAGATACGCAGTATTTT. The variable domain in full, with the rest retrieved from reference TRBV30 and TRBJ2-3, is SQTIHQWPATLVQPVGSPLSLECTVEGTSNPNLYWYRQAAGRGLQLLFYSVGIGQISSEVPQNLSASRPQDRQFILSSKKLLLSDSGFYLCAWSWAGGPTDTQYFGPGTRLTVL.

This rearrangement joins TRBV6-4 to TRBJ1-2, with TRBD1 matching 12 bases. The junction had 3 bases not matched to a gene; V was cut back by 6 bases and J by 4 bases. The CDR3 consists of 14 residues. Per germline, CDR1 MRHNA and CDR2 SNTAGT. Here the CDR3 reads CASRKGQGAYGYTF. The CDR3 DNA is TGTGCCAGCAGAAAGGGACAGGGGGCCTATGGCTACACCTTC.

With regard to this clone: The sample contains more than one DNA sequence encoding this CDR3. The J gene is TRBJ1-1, the V gene TRBV27, with 7 positions matching TRBD1. V gave up 5 bases and J gave up 2 bases; unmatched junction bases: 5. The CDR3 extends over 14 amino acids. From germline, CDR1 is MNHEY and CDR2 SMNVEV (reference sequence). CDR3 DNA sequence: TGTGCCAGCAGTCTAACAGGGGAAAACACTGAAGCTTTCTTT. This translates into CASSLTGENTEAFF.

The chain combines TRBV5-1 with TRBJ1-1; no definite D call. This CDR3 contains 14 residues. V gave up 2 bases and J gave up 1 base, with 9 bases separating them. From germline, CDR1 is SGHRS and CDR2 YFSETQ. CDR3 sequence (DNA): TGCGCCAGCAGCTTACGACCTCAGAACACTGAAGCTTTCTTT. This codes for CASSLRPQNTEAFF.

The chain employs TRBV7-2 and TRBJ1-6; TRBD1 matches 9 bases. This CDR3 has 15 amino acids. The ends lost 5 bases at V and 10 bases at J; junction bases unmatched: 9. From germline, CDR1 is SGHTA and CDR2 FQGNSA. The CDR3 loop reads CASSPRTGARSPLHF. The CDR3 DNA is TGTGCCAGCAGCCCCCGGACAGGGGCGCGATCACCCCTCCACTTT.